These 23 T cell receptor beta chains came from one sample sequenced in a study of shared clonotypes between healthy human individuals. Generated by immunoSEQ multiplex PCR, the TCRdb table keeps only in-frame clones and is missing some. The sample yields 1,500,000 or so clones, just under 99% seen once. Input material: naive CD4+ T cells sorted from blood. Subset described: CD45RA+ positively selected. Receptors were obtained from a man aged 25 to 45 in good health.

The genes are TRBV27 and TRBJ2-7, with 15 nucleotides matching TRBD2. Unmatched junction bases numbered 5, after V lost 8 bases and J lost 6 bases. Germline V gene data show CDR1 as MNHEY and CDR2 as SMNVEV (reference sequence). This CDR3 contains 14 residues. CDR3 sequence (DNA): TGTGCCAGCGGACTAGCGGGAGGGCCTTTCGAGCAGTACTTC. Its protein product is CASGLAGGPFEQYF.

The chain carries TRBV5-6 and TRBJ2-1; D uncertain. Germline CDR1 SGHDT, CDR2 YYEEEE. CDR3 length: 14 amino acids. The V gene lost 4 bases and the J gene lost 9 bases, with 17 bases spanning the gap. Here the CDR3 reads CASSAFSSYGEQFF. The CDR3 nucleotides read TGTGCCAGCAGCGCGTTTAGCTCCTACGGTGAGCAGTTCTTC.

This sequence joins TRBV28 and TRBJ2-7, with a possible D match to TRBD1 (5 bases). Per the germline V gene, CDR1 is MDHEN and CDR2 is SYDVKM. The CDR3 spans 15 residues. The V gene lost 2 bases and the J gene lost 3 bases, with 14 bases spanning the gap. CDR3 nucleotide sequence: TGTGCCAGCAGTTTAATTTGGCCAGGGAACTACGAGCAGTACTTC. Protein product: CASSLIWPGNYEQYF.

The J gene is TRBJ2-2, the V gene TRBV18, with TRBD2 as a possible D gene (5 bases). Looked up from germline, CDR1 is KGHSH and CDR2 is LQKENI. V dropped 2 bases and J dropped 2 bases, with 12 bases sitting between them. There are 16 residues in the CDR3. CDR3 in DNA: TGTGCCAGCTCACCAGGGAGCGGAGTAAACACCGGGGAGCTGTTTTTT. Encoded protein: CASSPGSGVNTGELFF. The variable domain in full, completed from reference TRBV18 and TRBJ2-2, reads NAGVMQNPRHLVRRRGQEARLRCSPMKGHSHVYWYRQLPEEGLKFMVYLQKENIIDESGMPKERFSAEFPKEGPSILRIQQVVRGDSAAYFCASSPGSGVNTGELFFGEGSRLTVL.

As DNA, the CDR3 is TGTGCCAGCAGGGACAGGGGTCAAGAGACCCAGTACTTC. This codes for CASRDRGQETQYF. The chain recombines TRBV28 with TRBJ2-5; 9 nucleotides agree with TRBD1. The length of the CDR3 is 13 residues. V lost 6 bases to trimming and J lost 2 bases; unmatched junction nucleotides: 1. Germline CDR1 reads MDHEN; CDR2 reads SYDVKM.

The chain uses TRBV4-2 and TRBJ2-1; D gene ambiguous. This CDR3 is 12 amino acids long. V was trimmed by 3 bases and J by 7 bases, leaving 7 bases between them. Germline V gene sequence: CDR1 LGHNA, CDR2 YNFKEQ. The CDR3 DNA is TGTGCCAGCAGCCACGAGCAGAATGAGCAGTTCTTC. Protein product: CASSHEQNEQFF.

This rearrangement joins TRBV5-1 to TRBJ2-2; D perhaps matches TRBD1 (6 bases). The ends were cut back, 0 bases at V and 4 bases at J, with 16 bases in the middle. This CDR3 region has 17 residues. The germline CDR1 and CDR2 sequences are SGHRS and YFSETQ. CDR3 region: CASSLGRQALFTGELFF. The CDR3, as DNA: TGCGCCAGCAGCTTGGGTAGACAGGCACTATTCACCGGGGAGCTGTTTTTT.

The chain recombines TRBV29-1 with TRBJ2-1; D perhaps matches TRBD2 (5 bases). Trimming took off 3 bases at V and 7 bases at J, with 10 bases between the two ends. The CDR3 runs to 12 residues. Looked up from germline, CDR1 is SQVTM and CDR2 is ANQGSEA. The CDR3 protein is CSVDPTSNEQFF. The CDR3 coding sequence is TGCAGCGTTGATCCAACTAGTAATGAGCAGTTCTTC.

The chain uses TRBV5-1 and TRBJ2-1; 9 bases agree with TRBD2. Germline CDR1 SGHRS, CDR2 YFSETQ. The V gene end was trimmed by 1 base and the J gene end by 6 bases; junction bases not matched to a gene: 8. The CDR3 is made up of 16 amino acids. DNA for the CDR3: TGCGCCAGCAGCTTGTCCGCGACTAGCGGTTTCAATGAGCAGTTCTTC. Translation gives CASSLSATSGFNEQFF.

This rearrangement joins TRBV7-3 to TRBJ2-1, with 7 bases matching TRBD2. V lost 3 bases to trimming and J lost 4 bases; unmatched junction nucleotides: 6. The CDR3 is 15 amino acids. Germline V gene data show CDR1 as SGHTA and CDR2 as FQGTGA. The CDR3 coding sequence is TGTGCCAGCAGCTTTGCGCGGGAGCTTTACAATGAGCAGTTCTTC. Residues: CASSFARELYNEQFF.

This chain links TRBV30 with TRBJ2-1, with 9 bases that match TRBD2. V gave up 2 bases and J gave up 7 bases; unmatched junction bases: 24. CDR1 and CDR2 (germline): GTSNPN, SVGIG (reference sequence). This CDR3 contains 20 residues. The DNA of the CDR3 is TGTGCCTGGAGTAAAGGGTCGGTGTTTCTAGCGGGAACGGAATGGAATGAGCAGTTCTTC. Translated: CAWSKGSVFLAGTEWNEQFF.

This clone has only one observation. The chain couples TRBV2 to TRBJ1-5, with D unresolved. CDR1 is SNHLY and CDR2 is FYNNEI in the germline V gene. The CDR3 has 15 amino acids. V shed 4 bases and J shed 0 bases, with 10 bases lying between them. The DNA of the CDR3 is TGTGCCAGCAGTGGGGGTGGGATTAGCAATCAGCCCCAGCATTTT. This sequence encodes CASSGGGISNQPQHF.

CDR3 loop: CASGKREPASYEQYF. In DNA, the CDR3 is TGTGCCAGCGGCAAGCGGGAGCCGGCATCCTACGAGCAGTACTTC. This chain uses TRBV25-1 with TRBJ2-7, with 8 bases lining up with TRBD2. The CDR3 contains 15 residues. V was pared by 8 bases and J by 1 base, with 10 bases of the junction left unmatched. Per the germline V gene, CDR1 is MGHDK and CDR2 is SYGVNS.

The CDR3 region is CASSPRGGAKLFF. The DNA for the CDR3 is TGTGCCAGCAGCCCCCGGGGGGGCGCAAAACTGTTTTTT. The gene calls are TRBV13 and TRBJ1-4; weak D call: TRBD1 (6 bases). Germline V gene data show CDR1 as PRHDT and CDR2 as FYEKMQ (reference sequence). Trimming shortened V by 5 bases and J by 10 bases, and 14 bases separated the two germline ends. This CDR3 has 13 amino acids.

The J gene is TRBJ1-5, the V gene TRBV7-2; D unclear. The V gene's germline CDR1 is SGHTA and CDR2 FQGNSA. V lost 5 bases and J lost 2, with 7 bases in between. CDR3 size: 13 residues. CDR3 region: CASSPHGNQPQHF. In nucleotides, the CDR3 is TGTGCCAGCAGCCCCCATGGCAATCAGCCCCAGCATTTT.

The genes are TRBV9 and TRBJ1-1; TRBD1 might be the D (6 bases). Germline CDR1 SGDLS, CDR2 YYNGEE. The length of the CDR3 is 14 residues. V lost 0 bases to trimming and J lost 7 bases, with 13 bases between them. The CDR3 nucleotides are TGTGCCAGCAGCGTAGAAGTACAGGGCGGTGAAGCTTTCTTT. Protein sequence: CASSVEVQGGEAFF. The whole variable domain, remainder taken from reference TRBV9 and TRBJ1-1, is DSGVTQTPKHLITATGQRVTLRCSPRSGDLSVYWYQQSLDQGLQFLIQYYNGEERAKGNILERFSAQQFPDLHSELNLSSLELGDSALYFCASSVEVQGGEAFFGQGTRLTVV.

This chain connects TRBV27 to TRBJ2-7; 8 bases are a match to TRBD1. V dropped 5 bases and J dropped 1; count of bases not matched to a gene: 4. The CDR3 sequence is 14 residues long. CDR1 is MNHEY, CDR2 SMNVEV, per germline (reference sequence). For the CDR3, the DNA is TGTGCCAGCAGTGAGGACAGGGTATCCTACGAGCAGTACTTC. Its translation is CASSEDRVSYEQYF.

This chain connects TRBV20-1 to TRBJ2-1, with a weak D call TRBD2 (6 bases). This CDR3 comprises 11 residues. The germline CDR1 and CDR2 sequences are DFQATT and SNEGSKA (reference sequence). The V end was cut by 1 base, the J end by 12 bases, with 10 bases between. The CDR3 nucleotides are TGCAGTGCTAGAGTTCCGGGAGTGCAGTTCTTC. It yields the protein CSARVPGVQFF.

The chain couples TRBV28 to TRBJ1-1; possible D gene TRBD1, 5 bases. This CDR3 is 14 amino acids long. The germline V gene has CDR1 MDHEN and CDR2 SYDVKM. Trimming took 8 bases from V and 1 from J, leaving 14 bases between them. CDR3 DNA sequence: TGTGCCAGCGGCTTTGGGCAGGGGAACACTGAAGCTTTCTTT. Encoded protein: CASGFGQGNTEAFF.

J is TRBJ1-2 and V is TRBV7-9; D remains unclear. The V end was cut by 4 bases, the J end by 9 bases, with 18 bases between. This CDR3 region has 14 residues. From germline, CDR1 is SEHNR and CDR2 FQNEAQ (reference sequence). In DNA form, the CDR3 reads TGTGCCAGCAGCTCGTTGGCAGGTTCGGATAGCTACACCTTC. It is translated as CASSSLAGSDSYTF.

About this clone itself: This same CDR3 is encoded by further DNA sequences in the sample. The DNA for the CDR3 is TGTGCCAGCAGCCGCGCAGGGGGGAATCAGCCCCAGCATTTT. Its translation: CASSRAGGNQPQHF. The rearrangement joins TRBV6-5 to TRBJ1-5; 7 nucleotides agree with TRBD1. V lost 6 bases to trimming and J lost 4 bases; unmatched junction nucleotides: 6. CDR1 and CDR2 from the germline V gene are MNHEY and SVGAGI. The CDR3 runs to 14 residues.

The chain is built from TRBV9 and TRBJ2-2; D not resolved. With 4 bases removed from V and 15 bases from J, the gap between germline ends came to 16 bases. Germline CDR1 and CDR2: SGDLS and YYNGEE. CDR3 size: 12 residues. This CDR3 is CASSQTSARMFF. DNA for the CDR3: TGTGCCAGCAGCCAAACATCGGCAAGGATGTTTTTT.

J is TRBJ2-7 and V is TRBV6-1; possible D gene TRBD2, 5 bases. Trimming cost V 6 bases and J 2 bases, with 17 bases left between them. Germline values: CDR1 MNHNS, CDR2 SASEGT. The CDR3 spans 15 residues. CDR3 sequence: CASRDEGLGAYEQYF. The DNA for the CDR3 is TGTGCCAGCAGGGACGAGGGTCTTGGGGCCTACGAGCAGTACTTC.